This is a list of T cell receptor beta chains from one sample in a study of T cells in Graves' hyperthyroidism and ophthalmopathy. TCRdb reprocessed the multiplex PCR reads via MiXCR and lists one record per CDR3 protein. The repertoire holds some 530,000 distinct CDR3 sequences, around a fifth seen once, with 45% to 50% in the top ten. The material sequenced was blood. The receptors originated from a woman between 65 and 79 years old with Graves' ophthalmopathy. CDR3s include the opening cysteine and the closing phenylalanine or tryptophan. The order of the fields is clone size, J gene, V gene, D gene, CDR3 protein, CDR3 DNA. The D gene is left open where the match is weak. Some rows mark clone size as missing; the rest say once, few, many or name a class of expanded clone.

clone_size: many; j_call: TRBJ1-1; v_call: TRBV5-1; d_call: .; cdr3_aa: CASSLAESLNTEAFF; cdr3_nt: TGCGCCAGCAGCTTGGCCGAGTCGTTGAACACTGAAGCTTTCTTT
clone_size: few; j_call: TRBJ2-3; v_call: TRBV5-1; d_call: .; cdr3_aa: CASSQDTDTQYF; cdr3_nt: TGCGCCAGCAGCCAGGACACAGATACGCAGTATTTT
clone_size: many; j_call: TRBJ2-7; v_call: TRBV27; d_call: TRBD1; cdr3_aa: CASAPGQGSYEQYF; cdr3_nt: TGTGCCAGCGCGCCGGGACAGGGGTCCTACGAGCAGTACTTC
clone_size: .; j_call: TRBJ2-1; v_call: TRBV5-4; d_call: TRBD2; cdr3_aa: CASSLVASGYNEQFF; cdr3_nt: TGTGCCAGCAGCCTGGTGGCTAGCGGTTACAATGAGCAGTTCTTC
clone_size: .; j_call: TRBJ2-3; v_call: TRBV6-1; d_call: TRBD2; cdr3_aa: CASCHSSGGFSADTQYF; cdr3_nt: TGTGCCAGCTGCCATAGTAGCGGGGGATTTAGCGCAGATACGCAGTATTTT
clone_size: .; j_call: TRBJ2-2; v_call: TRBV4-1; d_call: .; cdr3_aa: CASSQIRERGHGELFF; cdr3_nt: TGCGCCAGCAGCCAAATCAGAGAGAGGGGACACGGGGAGCTGTTTTTT
clone_size: .; j_call: TRBJ1-6; v_call: TRBV9; d_call: .; cdr3_aa: CASSVGLGTNSPLHF; cdr3_nt: TGTGCCAGCAGCGTAGGTTTGGGAACGAATTCACCCCTCCACTTT
clone_size: many; j_call: TRBJ2-7; v_call: TRBV12-3/TRBV12-4; d_call: TRBD2; cdr3_aa: CASSFRGTTSKEQYF; cdr3_nt: TGTGCCAGCAGCTTCCGGGGGACTACCTCGAAGGAGCAGTACTTC
clone_size: .; j_call: TRBJ1-2; v_call: TRBV24-1; d_call: .; cdr3_aa: CATYSGVNYGYTF; cdr3_nt: TGTGCCACCTACTCCGGGGTTAACTATGGCTACACCTTC
clone_size: few; j_call: TRBJ2-3; v_call: TRBV5-1; d_call: .; cdr3_aa: CASSLVVGPTDTQYF; cdr3_nt: TGCGCCAGCAGCTTGGTAGTCGGACCCACAGATACGCAGTATTTT
clone_size: .; j_call: TRBJ1-2; v_call: TRBV7-8; d_call: .; cdr3_aa: CASSLDPQRGYGYTF; cdr3_nt: TGTGCCAGCAGCTTAGATCCACAGCGGGGCTATGGCTACACCTTC
clone_size: .; j_call: TRBJ2-1; v_call: TRBV5-1; d_call: .; cdr3_aa: CASSQRDPTTEQFF; cdr3_nt: TGCGCCAGCAGCCAGCGAGACCCGACGACTGAGCAGTTCTTC
clone_size: .; j_call: TRBJ2-1; v_call: TRBV5-4; d_call: TRBD2; cdr3_aa: CASSPPGLAGDRADQFF; cdr3_nt: TGTGCCAGCAGCCCCCCCGGACTAGCGGGAGATAGGGCAGACCAGTTCTTC
clone_size: .; j_call: TRBJ1-3; v_call: TRBV12-3/TRBV12-4; d_call: .; cdr3_aa: CASSESQGPNSGNTIYF; cdr3_nt: TGTGCCAGCAGTGAGAGCCAGGGACCGAACTCTGGAAACACCATATATTTT
clone_size: .; j_call: TRBJ2-5; v_call: TRBV2; d_call: .; cdr3_aa: CASSPRPGFGETQYF; cdr3_nt: TGTGCCAGCAGCCCTCGGCCTGGGTTTGGGGAGACCCAGTACTTC
clone_size: .; j_call: TRBJ2-7; v_call: TRBV13; d_call: .; cdr3_aa: CASSFDGYEQYF; cdr3_nt: TGTGCCAGCAGCTTTGACGGATACGAGCAGTACTTC
clone_size: few; j_call: TRBJ1-5; v_call: TRBV28; d_call: .; cdr3_aa: CASSQFPGNQPQHF; cdr3_nt: TGTGCCAGCAGCCAATTCCCGGGCAATCAGCCCCAGCATTTT
clone_size: .; j_call: TRBJ2-2; v_call: TRBV19; d_call: TRBD1; cdr3_aa: CASKGTGSNTGELFF; cdr3_nt: TGTGCCAGTAAAGGGACAGGGTCGAACACCGGGGAGCTGTTTTTT
clone_size: .; j_call: TRBJ2-7; v_call: TRBV6-1; d_call: .; cdr3_aa: CASSPGPIYEQYF; cdr3_nt: TGTGCCAGTTCACCGGGACCGATCTACGAGCAGTACTTC
clone_size: .; j_call: TRBJ2-7; v_call: TRBV5-1; d_call: TRBD2; cdr3_aa: CASSLAATSGAYEQYF; cdr3_nt: TGCGCCAGCAGCTTGGCCGCAACTAGCGGGGCCTACGAGCAGTACTTC
clone_size: .; j_call: TRBJ1-4; v_call: TRBV12-3/TRBV12-4; d_call: .; cdr3_aa: CASSLPGLDEKLFF; cdr3_nt: TGTGCCAGCAGTTTACCTGGGCTCGATGAAAAACTGTTTTTT
clone_size: few; j_call: TRBJ2-3; v_call: TRBV20-1; d_call: .; cdr3_aa: CSASGPTDTQYF; cdr3_nt: TGCAGTGCTTCTGGCCCCACAGATACGCAGTATTTT
clone_size: .; j_call: TRBJ2-3; v_call: TRBV20-1; d_call: .; cdr3_aa: CSARGSVGASTDTQYF; cdr3_nt: TGCAGTGCTAGGGGGTCCGTGGGCGCTAGCACAGATACGCAGTATTTT
clone_size: many; j_call: TRBJ2-7; v_call: TRBV6-1; d_call: .; cdr3_aa: CASSLDLQYEQYF; cdr3_nt: TGTGCCAGCAGCTTAGACCTCCAGTACGAGCAGTACTTC
clone_size: .; j_call: TRBJ1-5; v_call: TRBV5-8; d_call: TRBD1; cdr3_aa: CASSLIAGQGYNQPQHF; cdr3_nt: TGTGCCAGCAGCCTAATCGCGGGACAGGGATACAATCAGCCCCAGCATTTT
clone_size: many; j_call: TRBJ2-3; v_call: TRBV12-3/TRBV12-4; d_call: .; cdr3_aa: CASSFSLSDTQYF; cdr3_nt: TGTGCCAGCAGTTTTTCTCTGTCAGATACGCAGTATTTT
clone_size: many; j_call: TRBJ2-3; v_call: TRBV12-3/TRBV12-4; d_call: .; cdr3_aa: CASQIRDGQFTDTQYF; cdr3_nt: TGTGCCAGCCAGATCCGGGACGGACAATTCACAGATACGCAGTATTTT
clone_size: .; j_call: TRBJ1-5; v_call: TRBV5-1; d_call: .; cdr3_aa: CASSLLGAGQPQHF; cdr3_nt: TGCGCCAGCAGCTTGTTGGGGGCGGGTCAGCCCCAGCATTTT
clone_size: .; j_call: TRBJ1-1; v_call: TRBV3-1; d_call: .; cdr3_aa: CASSQPPTEAFF; cdr3_nt: TGTGCCAGCAGCCAACCCCCCACTGAAGCTTTCTTT
clone_size: .; j_call: TRBJ1-4; v_call: TRBV12-3/TRBV12-4; d_call: .; cdr3_aa: CASSFPGANEKLLF; cdr3_nt: TGTGCCAGCAGTTTTCCAGGGGCTAATGAAAAACTGCTTTTT
clone_size: many; j_call: TRBJ1-1; v_call: TRBV7-9; d_call: .; cdr3_aa: CASSLGLVNTEAFF; cdr3_nt: TGTGCCAGCAGCTTGGGCCTGGTGAACACTGAAGCTTTCTTT
clone_size: .; j_call: TRBJ1-5; v_call: TRBV20-1; d_call: .; cdr3_aa: CSARGQGRQPQHF; cdr3_nt: TGCAGTGCTAGAGGTCAGGGGCGTCAGCCCCAGCATTTT
clone_size: .; j_call: TRBJ2-6; v_call: TRBV6-1; d_call: .; cdr3_aa: CASRGGPLSGANVLTF; cdr3_nt: TGTGCCAGCAGGGGGGGCCCGCTCTCTGGGGCCAACGTCCTGACTTTC